The 21 T cell receptor beta chains reported below all come from one sample, sequenced in a study of blood T cells in healthy people across ages. Sample-barcoded 5' priming and a J-beta primer mix drove a second PCR of 7 to 11 cycles. In TCRdb, the 5' RACE reads were re-called with MiXCR into one record per CDR3 protein. The data contain over a million distinct CDR3 sequences, approximately 39% of them singletons. Sequences were obtained from blood. Receptors originate from a woman younger than 30 in good health.

Remarks on this clonotype: A much larger clone lies one base from this, so it may be a read error. The genes are TRBV10-3 and TRBJ2-7, with TRBD2 identical over 7 bases. J gave up 7 bases and V 2 bases, and 11 bases lay outside the gene matches. In germline, CDR1 is ENHRY, CDR2 SYGVKD. The CDR3 contains 15 residues. The CDR3 region is CAISEVLAAYNEQYF. The CDR3 DNA reads as TGTGCCATCAGTGAGGTCCTAGCGGCTTACAATGAGCAGTACTTC.

The V gene is TRBV7-2, the J gene TRBJ1-1, with D tentatively TRBD1 (6 bases). V gave up 4 bases and J gave up 1 base, with 13 bases separating them. The V gene's germline CDR1 is SGHTA and CDR2 FQGNSA. CDR3 length: 15 amino acids. CDR3 coding DNA: TGTGCCAGCAGCTCCTCACAGGGACAGAACACTGAAGCTTTCTTT. Translated: CASSSSQGQNTEAFF. Based on the CDR3 plus reference TRBV7-2 and TRBJ1-1, the full variable domain is GAGVSQSPSNKVTEKGKDVELRCDPISGHTALYWYRQSLGQGLEFLIYFQGNSAPDKSGLPSDRFSAERTGGSVSTLTIQRTQQEDSAVYLCASSSSQGQNTEAFFGQGTRLTVV.

The chain employs TRBV12-3 or TRBV12-4 and TRBJ2-2; the D is unclear. V lost 1 base and J lost 2, with 8 bases in between. This CDR3 contains 15 residues. The CDR3 DNA sequence: TGTGCCAGCAGTTTAGAACCGGGCAACACCGGGGAGCTGTTTTTT. Its translation is CASSLEPGNTGELFF.

This clonotype has more than one count but fewer than ten. V usage is TRBV6-5 and J usage is TRBJ1-1; D remains unclear. Trimming pared 3 bases from V and 5 bases from J, leaving 4 bases between. CDR3 length: 11 residues. The V gene's germline CDR1 is MNHEY and CDR2 SVGAGI. CDR3 protein: CASSYWTEAFF. The CDR3 bases are TGTGCCAGCAGTTATTGGACTGAAGCTTTCTTT.

V usage is TRBV20-1 and J usage is TRBJ1-2; D not certain. Per germline, CDR1 DFQATT and CDR2 SNEGSKA (reference sequence). V dropped 6 bases and J dropped 1 base, with 12 bases sitting between them. This CDR3 is built from 13 residues. The CDR3 DNA is TGCAGTGCCCAAGTCGACGTTAACTATGGCTACACCTTC. Amino acids: CSAQVDVNYGYTF.

This chain joins TRBV7-9 and TRBJ2-1, with 7 bases that match TRBD1. The CDR3 totals 13 residues. In germline, CDR1 is SEHNR, CDR2 FQNEAQ (reference sequence). Trimming took 10 bases from V and 2 from J; bases not matched to a gene: 5. This CDR3 reads CATQGGPYNEQFF. CDR3 nucleotides: TGTGCCACCCAAGGGGGCCCCTACAATGAGCAGTTCTTC.

V usage is TRBV10-3 and J usage is TRBJ2-7, with a possible D match to TRBD2 (6 bases). The germline V gene encodes CDR1 ENHRY and CDR2 SYGVKD. V was cut by 6 bases and J by 0 bases, with 9 bases left in between. The CDR3 extends over 13 amino acids. The CDR3 region has the DNA TGTGCCATCAGGGCTAGCGACTCCTACGAGCAGTACTTC. Translating gives CAIRASDSYEQYF.

The V call is TRBV3-1, the J call TRBJ1-1, with 8 bases lining up with TRBD1. Germline assignment: CDR1 LGHDT and CDR2 YNNKEL (reference sequence). V lost 1 base to trimming and J lost 9 bases; unmatched junction nucleotides: 4. The CDR3 has 13 residues. CDR3 in DNA: TGTGCCAGCAGCCAAGGGGGGACAGGACAAGCTTTCTTT. Its protein is CASSQGGTGQAFF.

The chain couples TRBV20-1 to TRBJ2-1; D may match TRBD1 or TRBD2 (5 bases each). The germline V and J ends were trimmed by 4 bases and 0 bases, with 10 bases remaining between them. CDR3 length: 14 amino acids. The V gene's germline CDR1 is DFQATT and CDR2 SNEGSKA (reference sequence). CDR3 nucleotides: TGCAGTGCTACCGGGACGACCTCCTACAATGAGCAGTTCTTC. Its translation: CSATGTTSYNEQFF.

This clonotype has just one count. The chain combines TRBV4-3 with TRBJ2-1; TRBD2 agrees at 7 bases. Gene TRBJ2-7 matches the end of the DNA better, so the J call may be wrong. Per germline, CDR1 LGHNA and CDR2 YSLEER. The length of the CDR3 is 16 residues. CDR3 loop: CASSQGTGGSYNEQYF. The CDR3 DNA reads as TGCGCCAGCAGCCAAGGTACGGGAGGCTCCTACAATGAGCAGTACTTC.

The chain links TRBV6-5 to TRBJ1-2, with TRBD1 identical over 9 bases. CDR3 length equals 15 residues. Germline assignment: CDR1 MNHEY and CDR2 SVGAGI. The ends lost 6 bases at V and 5 bases at J; junction bases unmatched: 10. DNA for the CDR3: TGTGCCAGCAGCTCCGGGACAGGGAAATTATATGGCTACACCTTC. Translation: CASSSGTGKLYGYTF.

In this sample, this clonotype turned up a few times. This chain connects TRBV11-1 to TRBJ2-5; D is ambiguous. Germline V gene lookup returns CDR1 SGHAT and CDR2 FQDESV (reference sequence). Trimming stripped 6 bases from V and 0 bases from J, with 5 bases between. This CDR3 has 12 amino acids. Written as DNA, the CDR3 is TGTGCCAGCAGACCCGACCAAGAGACCCAGTACTTC. This translates into CASRPDQETQYF.

This chain uses TRBV20-1 with TRBJ2-7, with D hard to call. CDR3 length: 15 amino acids. CDR1 and CDR2 from the germline V gene are DFQATT and SNEGSKA (reference sequence). V was clipped by 2 bases and J by 10 bases, with 24 bases between them. Here the CDR3 DNA reads TGCAGTGCTAGATTCGGACGGTGGGCAGGAGATACCCAGTACTTC. Translation: CSARFGRWAGDTQYF.

This chain links TRBV27 with TRBJ2-7; D ambiguous. This CDR3 has 13 residues. Germline V gives CDR1 MNHEY, CDR2 SMNVEV (reference sequence). Between the trimmed V and J ends, which lost 3 bases and 0 bases, there was a span of 6 bases. CDR3 coding DNA: TGTGCCAGCAGTTTTCCGTACTCCTACGAGCAGTACTTC. Translating it yields CASSFPYSYEQYF.

In DNA, the CDR3 is TGTGCCAGCAGCCAAGCGGCCGGCTACGAGCAGTACTTC. Residues: CASSQAAGYEQYF. The chain couples TRBV14 to TRBJ2-7, with unresolved D. The CDR3 runs 13 residues. Germline V lookup: CDR1 SGHDN, CDR2 FVKESK. V lost 1 base, J lost 3 bases, and 7 bases lay in between.

The V and J genes are TRBV21-1 and TRBJ1-1; the D call of TRBD1 is as the table states it, not checked on the DNA. TRBV21-1 corresponds to a pseudogene. The CDR3 is 14 amino acids. CDR3 in amino acids: CASNIYRDITEAFF. CDR3 DNA sequence: TGTGCCAGCAACATATACAGGGACATAACTGAAGCTTTCTTT.

This chain joins TRBV20-1 and TRBJ1-2; 10 positions agree with TRBD1. The CDR3 runs 13 residues. Germline V gene data show CDR1 as DFQATT and CDR2 as SNEGSKA (reference sequence). J gave up 7 bases and V 2 bases, and 4 bases lay outside the gene matches. The CDR3 region is CSARRGTGVGYTF. DNA of the CDR3: TGCAGTGCTAGACGCGGGACAGGGGTTGGCTACACCTTC.

This clonotype was picked up a small number of times. The chain employs TRBV2 and TRBJ2-1; 10 bases map to TRBD2. The CDR3 has 17 amino acids. The germline V gene has CDR1 SNHLY and CDR2 FYNNEI. V was clipped by 6 bases and J by 8 bases; unmatched bases: 16. This CDR3 is CASRILRGASGSDEQFF. CDR3 bases: TGTGCCAGCAGGATCCTCCGCGGGGCTAGCGGGAGTGATGAGCAGTTCTTC.

This chain uses TRBV4-3 with TRBJ2-5, with TRBD1 matching over 7 bases. Germline V lookup: CDR1 LGHNA, CDR2 YSLEER. The CDR3 runs to 13 residues. The ends lost 0 bases at V and 11 bases at J; junction bases unmatched: 6. In nucleotides, the CDR3 is TGCGCCAGCAGCCAAGAACTCGACAGGGATCAGTACTTC. Its translation: CASSQELDRDQYF.

The chain carries TRBV5-1 and TRBJ2-7, with TRBD2 as a possible D gene (5 bases). The V gene lost 2 bases and the J gene lost 2 bases, with 14 bases spanning the gap. The CDR3 is 15 residues long. Germline CDR1 reads SGHRS; CDR2 reads YFSETQ. CDR3 residues: CASSFQRAATYEQYF. CDR3 nucleotides: TGCGCCAGCAGCTTTCAGCGAGCGGCTACCTACGAGCAGTACTTC.

This clonotype was seen once. The gene calls are TRBV27 and TRBJ2-1, with D uncertain. Germline-derived CDR1 and CDR2 are MNHEY and SMNVEV (reference sequence). The length of the CDR3 is 15 residues. Deletions cut 7 bases from V and 4 bases from J, with 17 bases between. CDR3 bases: TGTGCCAGCATAGCTTATAACTCGCCTTACAATGAGCAGTTCTTC. Encoded protein: CASIAYNSPYNEQFF.